Shown below are 18 T cell receptor beta chains from a single sample sequenced in a study of shared T cell receptors in the human thymus. This table comes from immunoSEQ multiplex PCR, and its TCRdb copy is limited to in-frame clones, with some not included. This sample has some 720,000 clones, with 70% to 90% found just once. These records were also assigned to another study, of human thymus T cells.

Sequencing was performed on thymocytes. All receptors derive from a boy younger than two with a congenital heart defect.

The chain uses TRBV6-1 and TRBJ1-2; 7 bases align to TRBD1. CDR1 and CDR2 from the germline V gene are MNHNS and SASEGT. The CDR3 loop spans 14 amino acids. Unmatched junction bases numbered 4, after V lost 2 bases and J lost 4 bases. The CDR3 nucleotides read TGTGCCAGCAGTGAACCGGGACAGAGCTATGGCTACACCTTC. This encodes CASSEPGQSYGYTF.

This clone has just a few counts. The chain's CDR3 is CASSQDLGEAYEQYF. The CDR3 DNA reads TGTGCCAGCAGCCAAGATCTCGGGGAAGCCTACGAGCAGTACTTC. The chain recombines TRBV14 with TRBJ2-7; perhaps TRBD2 as D (5 bases). The length of the CDR3 is 15 residues. Germline lookup yields CDR1 SGHDN and CDR2 FVKESK. V was trimmed by 0 bases and J by 2 bases, leaving 11 bases between them.

The chain joins TRBV6-6 to TRBJ2-1; a possible D gene is TRBD2 (6 bases). The CDR3 is 15 residues long. V lost 6 bases and J lost 9, with 21 bases in between. In germline, CDR1 is MNHNY, CDR2 SVGAGI (reference sequence). The CDR3: CASSHPPTGVGEQFF. CDR3 coding DNA: TGTGCCAGCAGCCACCCTCCTACGGGAGTGGGTGAGCAGTTCTTC.

This clone has just one count. The genes are TRBV4-1 and TRBJ2-1, with 9 bases that match TRBD2. The J segment lost 0 bases and the V segment lost 2 bases, leaving 2 bases of the junction unmatched. Germline CDR1 is MGHRA and CDR2 is YSYEKL. This CDR3 is 16 amino acids long. This chain's CDR3 is CASSQHSGSSYNEQFF. DNA for the CDR3: TGCGCCAGCAGCCAACATAGCGGGAGCTCCTACAATGAGCAGTTCTTC.

This clone was observed once. This rearrangement joins TRBV28 to TRBJ1-2; D is uncertain. The germline CDR1 and CDR2 sequences are MDHEN and SYDVKM. V was shortened by 5 bases and J by 5 bases, with 21 bases between the two germline ends. The CDR3 totals 16 residues. CDR3 sequence: CASSLWREVRDYGYTF. The DNA of the CDR3 is TGTGCCAGCAGTCTTTGGAGGGAGGTGAGGGATTATGGCTACACCTTC.

The V and J genes are TRBV6-5 and TRBJ2-7; perhaps TRBD2 as D (5 bases). Germline CDR1 is MNHEY and CDR2 is SVGAGI. The CDR3 runs to 16 residues. V was trimmed by 0 bases and J by 2 bases, leaving 14 bases between them. The CDR3, as DNA: TGTGCCAGCAGTTACTCGAGAAGAGCGGCTCCCTACGAGCAGTACTTC. This codes for CASSYSRRAAPYEQYF.

In this sample, this clone turned up a few times. The DNA for the CDR3 is TGTGCCAGTAGTATAGAGCGACAGGCCGTAGCTTTCTTT. Amino acid sequence: CASSIERQAVAFF. The chain links TRBV19 to TRBJ1-1; D is perhaps TRBD1 (6 bases). Germline CDR1 and CDR2: LNHDA and SQIVND (reference sequence). The CDR3 covers 13 residues. V lost 0 bases to trimming and J lost 10 bases, with 12 bases between them. The full variable domain, rest sourced from reference TRBV19 and TRBJ1-1, is DGGITQSPKYLFRKEGQNVTLSCEQNLNHDAMYWYRQDPGQGLRLIYYSQIVNDFQKGDIAEGYSVSREKKESFPLTVTSAQKNPTAFYLCASSIERQAVAFFGQGTRLTVV.

This chain uses TRBV11-1 with TRBJ2-7; TRBD2 matches at 10 bases. The junction had 5 bases not matched to a gene; V was cut back by 1 base and J by 2 bases. CDR3 length: 16 amino acids. CDR1 and CDR2 (germline): SGHAT, FQDESV (reference sequence). DNA for the CDR3: TGTGCCAGCAGCTTAGTTTCTAGCGGGAGTACCTACGAGCAGTACTTC. As protein: CASSLVSSGSTYEQYF.

The chain has TRBV14 and TRBJ2-1; the D gene is possibly TRBD2 (6 bases). Trimming took off 0 bases at V and 8 bases at J, with 20 bases between the two ends. The germline gives CDR1 SGHDN, CDR2 FVKESK. The CDR3 loop spans 17 amino acids. The CDR3 region has the DNA TGTGCCAGCAGCCAAGACCCTTCCCTTCGGGAGCTCGATGAGCAGTTCTTC. Protein product: CASSQDPSLRELDEQFF.

The rearrangement links TRBV5-4 to TRBJ2-6; 12 bases are a match to TRBD1. Germline V gene sequence: CDR1 SGHNT, CDR2 YYREEE (reference sequence). The length of the CDR3 is 18 residues. Trimming removed 4 bases from V and 4 bases from J; junction bases left unmatched: 9. The CDR3 DNA sequence: TGTGCCAGCAGCCCCGGGACAGGGGGCGCCTCCGGGGCCAACGTCCTGACTTTC. Its translation is CASSPGTGGASGANVLTF.

This sequence joins TRBV11-3 and TRBJ2-7; TRBD1 is a possible D gene (6 bases). CDR3 size: 14 residues. Germline lookup yields CDR1 SGHNT and CDR2 YENEEA. Trimming cost V 5 bases and J 0 bases, with 11 bases left between them. The CDR3 DNA sequence: TGTGCCAGCAGCAACCGGACAGCCTCCTACGAGCAGTACTTC. Protein sequence: CASSNRTASYEQYF.

In DNA form, the CDR3 reads TGTGCCAGCAGCAACGTGACAGGGGGCGCAGCCGGGGAGCTGTTTTTT. As protein: CASSNVTGGAAGELFF. The chain joins TRBV7-6 to TRBJ2-2; 10 bases agree with TRBD1. The J segment lost 6 bases and the V segment lost 5 bases, leaving 9 bases of the junction unmatched. The CDR3 consists of 16 residues. Germline V lookup: CDR1 SGHVS, CDR2 FNYEAQ.

Comments on this clone: This sample includes further DNA sequences coding for the same CDR3. The chain uses TRBV6-5 and TRBJ1-2, with D perhaps TRBD1 (5 bases). V lost 0 bases to trimming and J lost 2 bases, with 10 bases between them. Germline CDR1 reads MNHEY; CDR2 reads SVGAGI. The CDR3 has 15 amino acids. In nucleotides, the CDR3 is TGTGCCAGCAGTTACTCGGCCGACAGCAACTATGGCTACACCTTC. Translated: CASSYSADSNYGYTF.

The V gene is TRBV7-2, the J gene TRBJ2-1, with 7 bases aligning to TRBD2. The CDR3 is 18 residues long. Germline-derived CDR1 and CDR2 are SGHTA and FQGNSA. J was trimmed by 0 bases and V by 4 bases; bases with no gene match: 12. CDR3: CASSWGRSRGSSYNEQFF. CDR3 nucleotides: TGTGCCAGCAGCTGGGGACGTAGCCGCGGGAGCTCCTACAATGAGCAGTTCTTC.

The chain uses TRBV4-1 and TRBJ2-5; perhaps TRBD2 as D (5 bases). Trimming pared 1 base from V and 0 bases from J, leaving 15 bases between. The germline CDR1 and CDR2 sequences are MGHRA and YSYEKL. The CDR3 covers 17 residues. The CDR3 bases are TGCGCCAGCAGCCAAGGGGAGCAGGACCTGTACCAAGAGACCCAGTACTTC. Translating gives CASSQGEQDLYQETQYF.

The chain links TRBV5-4 to TRBJ1-2, with TRBD1 matching 7 bases. Unmatched junction bases numbered 11, after V lost 7 bases and J lost 5 bases. The CDR3 runs to 14 residues. Germline values: CDR1 SGHNT, CDR2 YYREEE (reference sequence). The DNA of the CDR3 is TGTGCCAGCGCCCGACAGGGAGAAGATTATGGCTACACCTTC. This encodes CASARQGEDYGYTF.

The chain employs TRBV5-8 and TRBJ2-2; TRBD2 matches 9 bases. Germline values: CDR1 SGHTS, CDR2 YDEGEE. V was clipped by 4 bases and J by 0 bases; unmatched bases: 10. The CDR3 runs to 18 residues. The CDR3 region is CASSGIPGLAANTGELFF. CDR3 sequence (DNA): TGTGCCAGCAGCGGCATCCCGGGACTAGCAGCGAACACCGGGGAGCTGTTTTTT.

The J gene is TRBJ2-7, the V gene TRBV7-2; 9 bases map to TRBD2. Germline CDR1 is SGHTA and CDR2 is FQGNSA. The CDR3 is 15 residues long. Trimming removed 5 bases from V and 5 bases from J; junction bases left unmatched: 10. The CDR3, as DNA: TGTGCCAGCAGCCTGCCGGGACTAGCTACCCACGAGCAGTACTTC. It specifies CASSLPGLATHEQYF.